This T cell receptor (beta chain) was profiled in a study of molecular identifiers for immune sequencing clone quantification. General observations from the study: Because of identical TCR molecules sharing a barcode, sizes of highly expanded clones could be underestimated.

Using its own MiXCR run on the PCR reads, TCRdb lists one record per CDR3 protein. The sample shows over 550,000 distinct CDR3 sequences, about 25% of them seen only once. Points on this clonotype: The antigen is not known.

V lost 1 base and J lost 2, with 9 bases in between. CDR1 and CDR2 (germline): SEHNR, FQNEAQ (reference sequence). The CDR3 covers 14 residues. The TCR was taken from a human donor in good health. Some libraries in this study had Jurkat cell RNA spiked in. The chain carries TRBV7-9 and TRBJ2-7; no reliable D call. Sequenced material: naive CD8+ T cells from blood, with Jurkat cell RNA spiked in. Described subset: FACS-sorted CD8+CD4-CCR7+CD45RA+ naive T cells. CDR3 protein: CASSLDWQPYEQYF. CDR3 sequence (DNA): TGTGCCAGCAGCTTAGACTGGCAACCCTACGAGCAGTACTTC.